Listed below are T cell receptor beta chains from one sample, sequenced in a study of CD8+CD57+ T cells in acquired aplastic anemia. MiXCR, applied by TCRdb to the reads, yields one record per CDR3 protein. This sample has 450,000 to 550,000 distinct CDR3 sequences; about a third occur once, and the top ten carry around 0.82%. The material sequenced was sorted CD4+, CD8+, or CD8+CD57+ T cells (not recorded which) from PBMCs. These receptors came from a human donor with aplastic anemia. The CDR3 runs from the conserved cysteine through the conserved F or W. Fields, in order: CDR3 DNA, CDR3 protein, D gene, V gene, clone size, J gene. D genes are given only for firm matches. Size tells how often a clone was seen (once, few, many) or the class of an expanded clone, and some rows leave it out.

DNA: TGTGCCAGCAGTCCCCACAGGGAAAGTGGCTACACCTTC; CDR3: CASSPHRESGYTF; D: .; V: TRBV27; size: many; J: TRBJ1-2
DNA: TGTACCAGCGGAAGAAGTAGCTCTGGAAACACCATATATTTT; CDR3: CTSGRSSSGNTIYF; D: .; V: TRBV12-3/TRBV12-4; size: .; J: TRBJ1-3
DNA: TGTGCCAGCAGCGTAGTACAGGCGGGCGAGCAGTACTTC; CDR3: CASSVVQAGEQYF; D: .; V: TRBV9; size: few; J: TRBJ2-7
DNA: TGCAGTGCGAGGACCGTTCTAAGTAATGAAAAACTGTTTTTT; CDR3: CSARTVLSNEKLFF; D: .; V: TRBV20-1; size: few; J: TRBJ1-4
DNA: TGTGCCACCAGTGACCGGTCGGACACCACAGATACGCAGTATTTT; CDR3: CATSDRSDTTDTQYF; D: .; V: TRBV24-1; size: many; J: TRBJ2-3
DNA: TGTGCCAGCAGCCCATGGGACCCCCGATCTGCCGGGCAGTACTTC; CDR3: CASSPWDPRSAGQYF; D: .; V: TRBV11-2; size: few; J: TRBJ2-7
DNA: TGCAGCGTTGGACAGGCAAGCTATGGCTACACCTTC; CDR3: CSVGQASYGYTF; D: .; V: TRBV29-1; size: .; J: TRBJ1-2
DNA: TGCAGTGCTGCCCAAGGGACTAGCGATTACAATGAGCAGTTCTTC; CDR3: CSAAQGTSDYNEQFF; D: TRBD2; V: TRBV20-1; size: .; J: TRBJ2-1
DNA: TGTGCCAGCAGTTTAGTGACCGGGCAGCCCCAGCATTTT; CDR3: CASSLVTGQPQHF; D: .; V: TRBV12-3/TRBV12-4; size: many; J: TRBJ1-5
DNA: TGCAGCGTTGAAGATCGCCGGGGCTACGAGCAGTACTTC; CDR3: CSVEDRRGYEQYF; D: .; V: TRBV29-1; size: many; J: TRBJ2-7
DNA: TGTGCCAGCAGCCCCAGGTTACGCCGCTCTGGAAACACCATATATTTT; CDR3: CASSPRLRRSGNTIYF; D: .; V: TRBV2; size: many; J: TRBJ1-3
DNA: TGTGCCAGCAGTGTCGGGACAGGGGAGTACTTC; CDR3: CASSVGTGEYF; D: TRBD1; V: TRBV12-3/TRBV12-4; size: .; J: TRBJ2-7
DNA: TGTGCCACCAGTGATGGCAGTCCCTCCTATGGCTACACCTTC; CDR3: CATSDGSPSYGYTF; D: .; V: TRBV24-1; size: many; J: TRBJ1-2
DNA: TGTGCCAGCAGTTACGGGACTAGTCTCGAGCAGTACTTC; CDR3: CASSYGTSLEQYF; D: TRBD2; V: TRBV6-5; size: .; J: TRBJ2-7
DNA: TGTGCCAGCAGTGGGGACAGGGTCCGGCCGGATTCACCCCTCCACTTT; CDR3: CASSGDRVRPDSPLHF; D: TRBD1; V: TRBV25-1; size: .; J: TRBJ1-6
DNA: TGTGCCATCAGTGAGGCCTCAGCGTATAATTCACCCCTCCACTTT; CDR3: CAISEASAYNSPLHF; D: .; V: TRBV10-3; size: many; J: TRBJ1-6
DNA: TGCAGTGCTAGAGATCTCCAGGGAGCCTATGGCTACACCTTC; CDR3: CSARDLQGAYGYTF; D: .; V: TRBV20-1; size: few; J: TRBJ1-2
DNA: TGTGCCAGTAGTATCAGGAATGGGTCCTACGAGCAGTGCTTC; CDR3: CASSIRNGSYEQCF; D: .; V: TRBV19; size: once; J: TRBJ2-7
DNA: TGCAGTGCTAGAGGGACTACCCAAGAGACCCAGTACTTC; CDR3: CSARGTTQETQYF; D: .; V: TRBV20-1; size: few; J: TRBJ2-5
DNA: TGTGCCAGCAGCCCCCGGCTCACTGAAAAACTGTTTTTT; CDR3: CASSPRLTEKLFF; D: .; V: TRBV14; size: .; J: TRBJ1-4
DNA: TGTGCCAGCAAAGACACAGGGGGCGATGGTCAGCCCCAGCATTTT; CDR3: CASKDTGGDGQPQHF; D: TRBD1; V: TRBV6-1; size: .; J: TRBJ1-5
DNA: TGTGCCAGCAGCATACTAGCGGGGGGAAGGAATGAGCAGTTCTTC; CDR3: CASSILAGGRNEQFF; D: TRBD2; V: TRBV13; size: few; J: TRBJ2-1
DNA: TGTGCCAGCAGCGGATCGGGGGCGCTGGTAGAGACCCAGTACTTC; CDR3: CASSGSGALVETQYF; D: .; V: TRBV12-3/TRBV12-4; size: .; J: TRBJ2-5
DNA: TGTGCCACCAGCAGACGAGACTCTGGAAACACCATATATTTT; CDR3: CATSRRDSGNTIYF; D: .; V: TRBV15; size: many; J: TRBJ1-3
DNA: TGTGCCAGCACCCGACAGAGCCCCAATGAGCAGTTCTTC; CDR3: CASTRQSPNEQFF; D: .; V: TRBV7-2; size: .; J: TRBJ2-1
DNA: TGTGCCAGCAGGCCTCTAGCGGGGGGGAGCACAGATACGCAGTATTTT; CDR3: CASRPLAGGSTDTQYF; D: TRBD2; V: TRBV2; size: few; J: TRBJ2-3
DNA: TGTGCCAGTAGCCGGGACAGTAGGGGCAATCAGCCCCAGCATTTT; CDR3: CASSRDSRGNQPQHF; D: TRBD1; V: TRBV19; size: many; J: TRBJ1-5
DNA: TGTGCCAGCAGCTACGGGACAGCTTTTATGGCCCTCCACTTT; CDR3: CASSYGTAFMALHF; D: TRBD1; V: TRBV5-6; size: many; J: TRBJ1-6
DNA: TGCGCCAGCAGTTTAGACGCGAACACTGAAGCTTTCTTT; CDR3: CASSLDANTEAFF; D: .; V: TRBV5-1; size: few; J: TRBJ1-1
DNA: TGCAGTGCTAGAGAGGGAAAAAGGGTATCGGGTGAGCAGTTCTTC; CDR3: CSAREGKRVSGEQFF; D: .; V: TRBV20-1; size: few; J: TRBJ2-1
DNA: TGCAGCGTTCGGGGGCTAGTCACAGATACGCAGTATTTT; CDR3: CSVRGLVTDTQYF; D: .; V: TRBV29-1; size: many; J: TRBJ2-3
DNA: TGTGCCACCAGTGATCGGACCGAACAAGAGACCCAGTACTTC; CDR3: CATSDRTEQETQYF; D: .; V: TRBV24-1; size: few; J: TRBJ2-5
DNA: TGTGCCAGCAGCTTAGGACATGAGGGTCAGCCCCAGCATTTT; CDR3: CASSLGHEGQPQHF; D: .; V: TRBV7-2; size: many; J: TRBJ1-5
DNA: TGTGCCAGCAGTAGATTAGGGGGACAGCCCCAGCATTTT; CDR3: CASSRLGGQPQHF; D: .; V: TRBV7-8; size: .; J: TRBJ1-5
DNA: TGTGCCAGCAGCGCCCGCACCATCAACCAAGAGACCCAGTGCTTC; CDR3: CASSARTINQETQCF; D: .; V: TRBV7-2; size: .; J: TRBJ2-5
DNA: TGTGCCAGCAAAATCAGGGTCTCTGGGGCCAACGTCCTGACTTTC; CDR3: CASKIRVSGANVLTF; D: .; V: TRBV6-1; size: .; J: TRBJ2-6
DNA: TGCGCCAGCAGCGTCAGGGGAATCACAGATACGCAGTATTTT; CDR3: CASSVRGITDTQYF; D: .; V: TRBV5-1; size: .; J: TRBJ2-3
DNA: TGTGCCACCAGTGGTTCGAGGGGGCTACAAGAGACCCAGTACTTC; CDR3: CATSGSRGLQETQYF; D: TRBD1; V: TRBV10-3; size: .; J: TRBJ2-5
DNA: TGCAGTGCTATAGACCCGGTCGGAACACCCCTCCACTTT; CDR3: CSAIDPVGTPLHF; D: .; V: TRBV20-1; size: many; J: TRBJ1-6
DNA: TGTGCCAGCAGCTGGGACGGCTCCTACGAGCAGTACTTC; CDR3: CASSWDGSYEQYF; D: .; V: TRBV7-9; size: few; J: TRBJ2-7
DNA: TGTGCCAGCAGCTTAGGGACCGTAGGTACTGAAGCTTTCTTT; CDR3: CASSLGTVGTEAFF; D: .; V: TRBV7-3; size: many; J: TRBJ1-1
DNA: TGTGCCAGCAGCTTAGTCAGGGCTGGCACTGAAGCTTTCTTT; CDR3: CASSLVRAGTEAFF; D: .; V: TRBV7-2; size: many; J: TRBJ1-1
DNA: TGTGCCAGCAGCGTAGATGGGAATACTGGAACCACCATATATTTT; CDR3: CASSVDGNTGTTIYF; D: .; V: TRBV9; size: .; J: TRBJ1-3
DNA: TGTGCCACCGCTTTCCGGGACACAAACTACGAGCAGTACTTC; CDR3: CATAFRDTNYEQYF; D: .; V: TRBV10-3; size: many; J: TRBJ2-7
DNA: TGTGCCAGCAGTCCCGGGACTAGCGGGTTCAACTACGAGCAGTACTTC; CDR3: CASSPGTSGFNYEQYF; D: TRBD2; V: TRBV27; size: few; J: TRBJ2-7